These 19 T cell receptor beta chains were sequenced from one sample in a study of blood T cell repertoires in COVID-19 (dated by TCRdb to 2020 to 2021). The library was generated by the immunoSEQ multiplex PCR assay. TCRdb took over this immuneACCESS table, retaining in-frame rearrangements with V and J assigned. Such tables are incomplete; in checked studies, under half of the missing clones stem from an unresolved V gene, and the remainder is unexplained. This sample is represented by about 230,000 clones; 80% to 90% of them were singletons. The ten largest make up around 16% of the sample. The sequencing sample was made of PBMCs or T cells enriched from blood (not recorded which). The source is a man aged 18 to 30 who had recovered from COVID-19.

V usage is TRBV9 and J usage is TRBJ1-2; 9 bases map to TRBD1. J lost 4 bases, V lost 2 bases, and 15 bases had no gene match. This CDR3 is 18 amino acids long. Germline V CDR1 and CDR2: SGDLS, YYNGEE. The CDR3 DNA follows: TGTGCCAGCAGCGTCCCCCGGGACAGGGAAGGGAGCACCTATGGCTACACCTTC. It translates to CASSVPRDREGSTYGYTF.

The rearrangement links TRBV4-1 to TRBJ2-6, with D possibly TRBD1 on 5 matching bases. The length of the CDR3 is 15 residues. Germline loops: CDR1 MGHRA, CDR2 YSYEKL. V gave up 1 base and J gave up 2 bases, with 6 bases separating them. This CDR3 reads CASSQGQTGANVLTF. DNA of the CDR3: TGCGCCAGCAGCCAAGGACAGACTGGGGCCAACGTCCTGACTTTC.

The chain is built from TRBV21-1 and TRBJ2-1; the table's D gene call, TRBD2, was not cross checked with the DNA. TRBV21-1 is a pseudogene. CDR3 size: 17 residues. In DNA form, the CDR3 reads TGTGCCAGCAGCAAAGAGGGAGGGTTCAGCTCCTACAATGAGCAGTTCTTC. Translating gives CASSKEGGFSSYNEQFF.

The chain employs TRBV19 and TRBJ1-2; 7 nucleotides match TRBD1. The J segment lost 7 bases and the V segment lost 3 bases, leaving 5 bases of the junction unmatched. The CDR3 covers 13 residues. Germline CDR1 reads LNHDA; CDR2 reads SQIVND (reference sequence). The CDR3 nucleotides read TGTGCCAGTAGTATCGACAGGGTCAGTGGCTACACCTTC. Its translation is CASSIDRVSGYTF.

The chain links TRBV6-5 to TRBJ1-2; D might be TRBD1 (5 bases). Between the trimmed V and J ends, which lost 6 bases and 6 bases, there was a span of 20 bases. The CDR3 consists of 15 residues. The germline gives CDR1 MNHEY, CDR2 SVGAGI. The CDR3 nucleotides read TGTGCCAGCAGCCGGACGGACATTGATGCCAATGGCTACACCTTC. Its translation is CASSRTDIDANGYTF.

The gene calls are TRBV19 and TRBJ2-7, with 13 bases aligning to TRBD2. There are 16 residues in the CDR3. V dropped 3 bases and J dropped 3; count of bases not matched to a gene: 5. CDR1 and CDR2 from the germline V gene are LNHDA and SQIVND (reference sequence). The CDR3 sequence: CASSITGTSGIYEQYF. DNA for the CDR3: TGTGCCAGTAGTATTACCGGGACTAGCGGGATCTACGAGCAGTACTTC.

The chain combines TRBV7-6 with TRBJ2-5; tentatively, D is TRBD1 (5 bases). CDR3 size: 16 residues. Germline V gene sequence: CDR1 SGHVS, CDR2 FNYEAQ. Trimming took 5 bases from V and 2 from J, leaving 18 bases between them. CDR3 sequence (DNA): TGTGCCAGCAGCCTTAGACAGCCCGGGCAGCAAGAGACCCAGTACTTC. Translating it yields CASSLRQPGQQETQYF. Drawing the rest from reference TRBV7-6 and TRBJ2-5, the complete variable domain is GAGVSQSPRYKVTKRGQDVALRCDPISGHVSLYWYRQALGQGPEFLTYFNYEAQQDKSGLPNDRFSAERPEGSISTLTIQRTEQRDSAMYRCASSLRQPGQQETQYFGPGTRLLVL.

The rearrangement links TRBV4-1 to TRBJ2-1; possibly TRBD1 for D (5 bases). Germline lookup yields CDR1 MGHRA and CDR2 YSYEKL. Trimming shortened V by 3 bases and J by 0 bases, and 12 bases separated the two germline ends. The CDR3 runs 16 residues. In DNA, the CDR3 is TGCGCCAGCAGCCACCTGGGGCGAGGCTCCTACAATGAGCAGTTCTTC. It specifies CASSHLGRGSYNEQFF.

This clone was seen just once. The CDR3 sequence is CASSISLPETQYF. In nucleotides, the CDR3 is TGTGCCAGTAGTATCTCGCTACCAGAGACCCAGTACTTC. V and J are TRBV19 and TRBJ2-5, with D unclear. Germline V lookup: CDR1 LNHDA, CDR2 SQIVND (reference sequence). Trimming pared 3 bases from V and 4 bases from J, leaving 9 bases between. The CDR3 extends over 13 amino acids.

The rearrangement joins TRBV19 to TRBJ1-5; TRBD1 might be the D (5 bases). Trimming pared 3 bases from V and 7 bases from J, leaving 16 bases between. The germline V gene has CDR1 LNHDA and CDR2 SQIVND (reference sequence). This CDR3 has 15 residues. Written as DNA, the CDR3 is TGTGCCAGTAGTATTCAGGGATTGGGCTTGCAGCCCCAGCATTTT. Translation: CASSIQGLGLQPQHF.

The CDR3 DNA follows: TGTGCCAGCAGCCCTCCCCCCCGGGCTGAAGCTTTCTTT. Translating gives CASSPPPRAEAFF. The chain carries TRBV21-1 and TRBJ1-1. TRBV21-1 is listed as a pseudogene. The CDR3 length is 13 residues.

Here the CDR3 reads CASSPRLASGDKETQYF. The CDR3 DNA is TGTGCCAGCTCACCGCGGTTGGCTAGCGGGGACAAAGAGACCCAGTACTTC. V usage is TRBV18 and J usage is TRBJ2-5; 9 bases are a match to TRBD2. CDR1 and CDR2 (germline): KGHSH, LQKENI. The CDR3 is made up of 17 amino acids. Losses at the gene ends were 3 bases for V and 3 bases for J; bases not matched to a gene: 11.

In its sample, this clone was seen once. This sequence joins TRBV3-1 (or the pseudogene TRBV3-2) and TRBJ2-3, with D tentatively TRBD2 (5 bases). V dropped 3 bases and J dropped 0 bases, with 13 bases sitting between them. The CDR3 has 16 residues. Germline CDR1 reads LGHDT; CDR2 reads YNNKEL (reference sequence). The CDR3 here is CASSHSPASSTDTQYF. In DNA, the CDR3 is TGTGCCAGCAGCCACTCCCCGGCTAGCAGCACAGATACGCAGTATTTT.

The rearrangement links TRBV30 to TRBJ1-2; D gene unclear. Per the germline V gene, CDR1 is GTSNPN and CDR2 is SVGIG (reference sequence). V lost 0 bases and J 2 bases, leaving 10 bases between the germline ends. The CDR3 is 14 residues long. The CDR3 here is CAWSVVGGNYGYTF. In nucleotides, the CDR3 is TGTGCCTGGAGTGTAGTCGGCGGAAACTATGGCTACACCTTC.

The chain combines TRBV19 with TRBJ1-4; perhaps TRBD1 as D (6 bases). This CDR3 is 15 amino acids long. Per the germline V gene, CDR1 is LNHDA and CDR2 is SQIVND (reference sequence). Trimming left V 7 bases short and J 0 bases short, with 12 bases between. CDR3 sequence reads: CASTGTTATNEKLFF. CDR3 coding DNA: TGTGCCAGTACCGGGACAACGGCAACTAATGAAAAACTGTTTTTT.

V gene TRBV7-9 combines with J gene TRBJ1-3; 7 nucleotides match TRBD1. The CDR3 extends over 16 amino acids. With 5 bases clipped from V and 4 bases from J, the junction kept 11 bases outside the gene matches. From germline, CDR1 is SEHNR and CDR2 FQNEAQ (reference sequence). The chain's CDR3 is CASSRLSGTDGNTIYF. Here the CDR3 DNA reads TGTGCCAGCAGCCGATTATCCGGGACAGACGGAAACACCATATATTTT.

The chain has TRBV4-1 and TRBJ2-2; the match to TRBD1 covers 8 bases. The CDR3 extends over 17 amino acids. Losses at the gene ends were 2 bases for V and 4 bases for J; bases not matched to a gene: 9. Per the germline V gene, CDR1 is MGHRA and CDR2 is YSYEKL. The CDR3 reads CASSQTLLQGVTGELFF. CDR3 sequence (DNA): TGCGCCAGCAGCCAAACTTTGCTACAGGGGGTCACCGGGGAGCTGTTTTTT.

The chain joins TRBV2 to TRBJ1-5, with D tentatively TRBD1 (5 bases). V lost 2 bases and J 5 bases, leaving 13 bases between the germline ends. This CDR3 has 15 residues. CDR1 is SNHLY, CDR2 FYNNEI, per germline. The CDR3 is CASSEPREVDQPQHF. CDR3 DNA sequence: TGTGCCAGCAGTGAACCCAGGGAGGTGGATCAGCCCCAGCATTTT.

The CDR3 bases are TGCGCCAGCAGTGAGTCGAGGGGAGACGGGAGGAAGACCGAGACCCAGTACTTC. It translates to CASSESRGDGRKTETQYF. This chain joins TRBV10-2 and TRBJ2-5, with 7 bases matching TRBD2. Germline CDR1 WSHSY, CDR2 SAAADI. The CDR3 is 18 amino acids. The V gene end was trimmed by 0 bases and the J gene end by 5 bases; junction bases not matched to a gene: 15.